This TCR beta chain was observed in a study of T cell repertoires in cytomegalovirus infection. The CDR3 loop spans 14 amino acids. Trimming cost V 2 bases and J 5 bases; bases outside gene matches: 5. Germline values: CDR1 MDHEN, CDR2 SYDVKM. From the reads, TCRdb called clonotypes with MiXCR, one entry per CDR3 protein. The table has 100,000 or so distinct CDR3 sequences, under 25% seen once. The clonotype was recovered from a human donor in good health (CMV status not recorded). Some clones in this sample may be carry-over from other donors' samples. The sequenced material came from CD8+ T cells from PBMCs. This rearrangement joins TRBV28 to TRBJ1-2; the match to TRBD1 covers 7 bases. CDR3 loop: CASSLILQGYGYTF. DNA for the CDR3: TGTGCCAGCAGTTTAATCTTACAGGGGTATGGCTACACCTTC.